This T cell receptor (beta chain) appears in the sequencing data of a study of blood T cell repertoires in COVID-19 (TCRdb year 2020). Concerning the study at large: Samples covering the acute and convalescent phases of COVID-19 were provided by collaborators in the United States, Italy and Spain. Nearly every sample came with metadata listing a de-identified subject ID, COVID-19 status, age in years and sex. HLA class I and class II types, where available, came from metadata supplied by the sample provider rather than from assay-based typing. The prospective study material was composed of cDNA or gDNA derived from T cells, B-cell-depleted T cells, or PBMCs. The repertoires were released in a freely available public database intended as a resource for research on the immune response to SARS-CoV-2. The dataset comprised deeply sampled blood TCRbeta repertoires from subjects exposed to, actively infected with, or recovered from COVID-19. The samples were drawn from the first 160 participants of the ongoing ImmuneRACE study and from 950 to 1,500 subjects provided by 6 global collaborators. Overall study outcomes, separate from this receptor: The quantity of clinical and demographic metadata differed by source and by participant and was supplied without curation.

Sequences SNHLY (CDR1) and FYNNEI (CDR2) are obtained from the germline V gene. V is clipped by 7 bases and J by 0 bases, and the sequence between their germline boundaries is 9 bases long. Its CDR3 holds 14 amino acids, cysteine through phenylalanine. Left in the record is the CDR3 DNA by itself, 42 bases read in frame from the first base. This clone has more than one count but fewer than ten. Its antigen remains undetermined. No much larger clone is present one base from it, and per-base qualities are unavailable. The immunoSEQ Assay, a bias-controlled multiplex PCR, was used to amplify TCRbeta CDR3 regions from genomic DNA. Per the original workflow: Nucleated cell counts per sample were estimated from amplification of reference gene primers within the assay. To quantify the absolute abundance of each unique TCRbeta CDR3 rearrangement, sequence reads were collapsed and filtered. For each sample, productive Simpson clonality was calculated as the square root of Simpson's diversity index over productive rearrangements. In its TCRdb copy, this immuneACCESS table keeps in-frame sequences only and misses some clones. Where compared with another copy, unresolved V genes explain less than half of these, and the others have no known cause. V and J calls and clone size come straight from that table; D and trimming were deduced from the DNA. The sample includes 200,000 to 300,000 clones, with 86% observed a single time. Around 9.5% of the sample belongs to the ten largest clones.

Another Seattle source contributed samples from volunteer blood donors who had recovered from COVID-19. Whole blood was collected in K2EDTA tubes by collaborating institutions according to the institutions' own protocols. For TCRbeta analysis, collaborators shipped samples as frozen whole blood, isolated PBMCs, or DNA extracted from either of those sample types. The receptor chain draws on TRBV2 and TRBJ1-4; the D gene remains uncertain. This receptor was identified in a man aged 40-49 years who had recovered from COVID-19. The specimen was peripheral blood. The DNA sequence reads TGTGCCAGCAAAATTCAGGCAACTAATGAAAAACTGTTTTTT. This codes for CASKIQATNEKLFF.